This entry features one T cell receptor (beta chain) sequence. The entry originates in a study of T cell changes during pregnancy in multiple sclerosis. The method was immunoSEQ multiplex PCR; TCRdb's version includes in-frame clones alone and lacks a portion of them. The sample lists 25,000 to 35,000 clones; roughly 94% were seen once. Unmatched junction bases numbered 4, after V lost 3 bases and J lost 9 bases. The CDR3 runs to 12 residues. CDR1 is ENHRY, CDR2 SYGVKD, per germline. The sequencing used peripheral blood, collected in the first trimester of pregnancy. The chain combines TRBV10-3 with TRBJ2-7, with TRBD1 matching 8 bases. This clonotype originated in a female donor in good health, enrolled as a control in a pregnancy study. The CDR3 here is CAISDTGQVQYF. CDR3 DNA sequence: TGTGCCATCAGTGATACGGGACAGGTGCAGTACTTC.